The rows below give T cell receptor beta chains drawn from one sample of a study of identical twins. TCRdb recomputed calls from the 5' RACE reads with MiXCR, one row per CDR3 protein. The sample has 200,000 to 250,000 distinct CDR3 sequences; 5.5% to 7% are singletons. A further study also used this sample, focusing on yellow fever vaccine responses in identical twins.

What was sequenced was memory (CD45RO+) T cells sorted from blood. The origin of the receptors is a woman between 18 and 30 years old in good health. The CDR3 runs from the conserved cysteine through the conserved F or W. The D gene is left open where the match is weak. Clone sizes are given selectively: once, few, many, or a class where the clone is expanded.

v_call: TRBV5-5
clone_size: many
d_call: .
j_call: TRBJ1-1
cdr3_nt: TGTGCCAGCAGCCCAACAGATACAGTAAACCCTAATGAAGCTTTCTTT
cdr3_aa: CASSPTDTVNPNEAFF

v_call: TRBV20-1
clone_size: many
d_call: .
j_call: TRBJ2-1
cdr3_nt: TGCAGTGCCAGGATAGGGACTGACTTTGAGCAGTTCTTC
cdr3_aa: CSARIGTDFEQFF

v_call: TRBV27
clone_size: many
d_call: .
j_call: TRBJ2-2
cdr3_nt: TGTGCCAGCACTACCGGGGAGCTGTTTTTT
cdr3_aa: CASTTGELFF

v_call: TRBV6-1
clone_size: .
d_call: .
j_call: TRBJ1-5
cdr3_nt: TGTGCCAGCAGCCCCGGGCCGAGGAGCAGTCAGCCCCAGCATTTT
cdr3_aa: CASSPGPRSSQPQHF

v_call: TRBV28
clone_size: .
d_call: TRBD1
j_call: TRBJ1-4
cdr3_nt: TGTGCCAGCAGTCGGGACAGACCCGCAACTAATGAAAAACTGTTTTTT
cdr3_aa: CASSRDRPATNEKLFF

v_call: TRBV6-1
clone_size: .
d_call: TRBD1
j_call: TRBJ2-1
cdr3_nt: TGTGCCAGCAGCTCAATGGCCGGGACAGGGGGCGCGATTGAGCAGTTCTTC
cdr3_aa: CASSSMAGTGGAIEQFF

v_call: TRBV29-1
clone_size: few
d_call: TRBD1
j_call: TRBJ1-2
cdr3_nt: TGCAGCGCCAAGGACAGGGACTATGGCTACACCTTC
cdr3_aa: CSAKDRDYGYTF

v_call: TRBV2
clone_size: few
d_call: .
j_call: TRBJ2-1
cdr3_nt: TGTGCCAGCAGTGAACCACAGGGGAGGTCTAGCAATGAGCAGTTCTTC
cdr3_aa: CASSEPQGRSSNEQFF

v_call: TRBV27
clone_size: .
d_call: TRBD1
j_call: TRBJ1-1
cdr3_nt: TGTGCCAGCAGTTTTCGGACAGGAGGGACTGAAGCTTTCTTT
cdr3_aa: CASSFRTGGTEAFF

v_call: TRBV19
clone_size: .
d_call: TRBD2
j_call: TRBJ2-2
cdr3_nt: TGTGCCAGTAAGGCTAGCGGGAGTGCGAACACCGGGGAGCTGTTTTTT
cdr3_aa: CASKASGSANTGELFF

v_call: TRBV11-2
clone_size: few
d_call: .
j_call: TRBJ2-6
cdr3_nt: TGTGCCAGCAGCTTAGGTGTGTACCCGGGGGCTGGGGCCAACGTCCTGACTTTC
cdr3_aa: CASSLGVYPGAGANVLTF

v_call: TRBV6-5
clone_size: few
d_call: .
j_call: TRBJ2-2
cdr3_nt: TGTGCCAGCAGTTACTCGCCCCCAAGGGGATGGGCCGGGGAGCTGTTTTTT
cdr3_aa: CASSYSPPRGWAGELFF

v_call: TRBV3-1
clone_size: many
d_call: TRBD2
j_call: TRBJ2-2
cdr3_nt: TGTGCCAGCAGCCCCAACGAACGGACTAGCGGGGGGACGAACACCGGGGAGCTGTTTTTT
cdr3_aa: CASSPNERTSGGTNTGELFF

v_call: TRBV20-1
clone_size: many
d_call: TRBD1
j_call: TRBJ1-2
cdr3_nt: TGCAGTGCAATGGACAGGGCCTCTTTTTCGGATGGCTACACCTTC
cdr3_aa: CSAMDRASFSDGYTF

v_call: TRBV5-1
clone_size: many
d_call: TRBD2
j_call: TRBJ2-1
cdr3_nt: TGCGCCAGCAGCTTGGAATTGGGTTCGACTAGCGTCTACAATGAGCAGTTCTTC
cdr3_aa: CASSLELGSTSVYNEQFF

v_call: TRBV12-3/TRBV12-4
clone_size: few
d_call: .
j_call: TRBJ2-5
cdr3_nt: TGTGCCAGCAGCCTCCACGCCCTTAAGACCCAGTACTTC
cdr3_aa: CASSLHALKTQYF

v_call: TRBV5-1
clone_size: few
d_call: .
j_call: TRBJ1-3
cdr3_nt: TGCGCCAGCAGCGAGAAGGTCCCCGGGACACCGTCCTCTGGAAACACCATATATTTT
cdr3_aa: CASSEKVPGTPSSGNTIYF

v_call: TRBV9
clone_size: many
d_call: .
j_call: TRBJ1-6
cdr3_nt: TGTGCCAGCAGCGACCAGACAGGCTACCGGGATTCACCCCTCCACTTT
cdr3_aa: CASSDQTGYRDSPLHF

v_call: TRBV20-1
clone_size: few
d_call: TRBD2
j_call: TRBJ2-7
cdr3_nt: TGCAGTGCTTCCCCTAGCGGGAGAGCCAACGAGCAGTACTTC
cdr3_aa: CSASPSGRANEQYF

v_call: TRBV5-1
clone_size: many
d_call: TRBD1
j_call: TRBJ2-5
cdr3_nt: TGCGCCAGCCTCCCCGGACAGGGGACGGGGCTTCGTGAGACCCAGTACTTC
cdr3_aa: CASLPGQGTGLRETQYF

v_call: TRBV5-1
clone_size: .
d_call: .
j_call: TRBJ2-2
cdr3_nt: TGCGCCAGCAGCTCAAGTGACCCGAGGCCCGGGGAGCTGTTTTTT
cdr3_aa: CASSSSDPRPGELFF

v_call: TRBV5-5
clone_size: few
d_call: .
j_call: TRBJ1-2
cdr3_nt: TGTGCCAGCAGCTTGGAAGAAGGCTGGGAAGGAGCTAACTATGGCTACACCTTC
cdr3_aa: CASSLEEGWEGANYGYTF

v_call: TRBV27
clone_size: few
d_call: .
j_call: TRBJ2-5
cdr3_nt: TGTGCCAGCAAGCCAACAGGCCAAGAGACCCAGTACTTC
cdr3_aa: CASKPTGQETQYF

v_call: TRBV7-8
clone_size: many
d_call: TRBD2
j_call: TRBJ2-7
cdr3_nt: TGTGCCAGCAGCTTAGTCGAGGGGACTAGCGGGGCCTACGAGCAGTACTTC
cdr3_aa: CASSLVEGTSGAYEQYF

v_call: TRBV20-1
clone_size: .
d_call: .
j_call: TRBJ2-1
cdr3_nt: TGCAGTGCTAGAGATCCCGGCAGAGCCTACAATGAGCAGTTCTTC
cdr3_aa: CSARDPGRAYNEQFF

v_call: TRBV10-3
clone_size: few
d_call: .
j_call: TRBJ2-5
cdr3_nt: TGTGCCATCAGTGAGTCGTCACTACAACAAGAGACCCAGTACTTC
cdr3_aa: CAISESSLQQETQYF

v_call: TRBV3-1
clone_size: .
d_call: .
j_call: TRBJ1-5
cdr3_nt: TGTGCCAGCAGCCAAGGACATTGGGGGCAGCCCCAGCATTTT
cdr3_aa: CASSQGHWGQPQHF

v_call: TRBV6-1
clone_size: .
d_call: TRBD2
j_call: TRBJ2-3
cdr3_nt: TGTGCCAGCACCGCAGCGGGGGGAACTGGGGCAGATACGCAGTATTTT
cdr3_aa: CASTAAGGTGADTQYF

v_call: TRBV4-1
clone_size: many
d_call: TRBD2
j_call: TRBJ2-5
cdr3_nt: TGCGCCAGCAGCCAAGATTCAGCGGGGGGACTTCAAGAGACCCAGTACTTC
cdr3_aa: CASSQDSAGGLQETQYF